The 30 T cell receptor beta chains below come from one sample, sequenced in a study of T cell responses to AZD1222 COVID-19 vaccine. Produced via immunoSEQ multiplex PCR; TCRdb's table is partial and in-frame only. The sample carries approximately 190,000 clones, 85% to 95% recorded once. Sequences were derived from peripheral blood, sampled on day 0 of AZD1222 vaccination. Receptor source: an adult in good health.

This sequence joins TRBV5-1 and TRBJ1-5; D might be TRBD1 (5 bases). The CDR3 length is 13 residues. The V and J ends lost 2 bases and 4 bases respectively, with 7 bases between them. Per germline, CDR1 SGHRS and CDR2 YFSETQ. The CDR3 protein is CASSLDSNQPQHF. CDR3 nucleotide sequence: TGCGCCAGCAGCTTAGACAGTAATCAGCCCCAGCATTTT.

The chain uses TRBV29-1 and TRBJ1-3, with D tentatively TRBD1 (5 bases). CDR1 is SQVTM and CDR2 is ANQGSEA in the germline V gene. The CDR3 runs 14 residues. The V gene lost 4 bases and the J gene lost 1 base, with 11 bases spanning the gap. CDR3 residues: CSVALDRSGNTIYF. The CDR3 DNA reads as TGCAGCGTTGCCCTAGACAGATCTGGAAACACCATATATTTT.

The chain joins TRBV7-2 to TRBJ1-1, with no clear D. The length of the CDR3 is 15 residues. Looked up from germline, CDR1 is SGHTA and CDR2 is FQGNSA. The ends were cut back, 4 bases at V and 4 bases at J, with 16 bases in the middle. The CDR3 DNA reads as TGTGCCAGCAGCTACCCCCGGGGAGGGAGCACTGAAGCTTTCTTT. It yields the protein CASSYPRGGSTEAFF. The whole variable domain, filled in from reference TRBV7-2 and TRBJ1-1, reads GAGVSQSPSNKVTEKGKDVELRCDPISGHTALYWYRQSLGQGLEFLIYFQGNSAPDKSGLPSDRFSAERTGGSVSTLTIQRTQQEDSAVYLCASSYPRGGSTEAFFGQGTRLTVV.

The V call is TRBV4-1, the J call TRBJ1-1, with D unresolved. V lost 2 bases and J 1 base, leaving 11 bases between the germline ends. Germline V gives CDR1 MGHRA, CDR2 YSYEKL. The CDR3 totals 15 residues. The CDR3: CASSQLLDQNTEAFF. CDR3 in DNA: TGCGCCAGCAGCCAACTTTTGGATCAGAACACTGAAGCTTTCTTT.

The genes are TRBV28 and TRBJ1-4; 9 nucleotides line up with TRBD1. Trimming removed 6 bases from V and 5 bases from J; junction bases left unmatched: 4. CDR1 is MDHEN, CDR2 SYDVKM, per germline. The CDR3 totals 14 residues. The CDR3 is CASSSGQGNEKLFF. The CDR3 DNA sequence: TGTGCCAGCAGCTCGGGACAGGGAAATGAAAAACTGTTTTTT.

The gene calls are TRBV6-1 and TRBJ1-5, with a possible D match to TRBD1 (5 bases). The V end lost 0 bases, the J end lost 7 bases, and 13 bases lay between the germline ends. The CDR3 totals 15 residues. CDR1 and CDR2 (germline): MNHNS, SASEGT. The CDR3 sequence is CASSEARGAEQPQHF. DNA for the CDR3: TGTGCCAGCAGTGAAGCGAGGGGCGCAGAGCAGCCCCAGCATTTT.

This chain links TRBV7-2 with TRBJ1-5, with D unclear. The CDR3 is 15 amino acids. V was shortened by 5 bases and J by 0 bases, with 11 bases between the two germline ends. Germline CDR1 reads SGHTA; CDR2 reads FQGNSA. CDR3 nucleotides: TGTGCCAGCAGCATGGACGGATTTAGCAATCAGCCCCAGCATTTT. It is translated as CASSMDGFSNQPQHF.

V gene TRBV6-2 or TRBV6-3 combines with J gene TRBJ1-5; D uncertain. CDR3 length: 17 residues. Germline CDR1 MNHEY, CDR2 SVGEGT. V was shortened by 2 bases and J by 1 base, with 15 bases between the two germline ends. In DNA, the CDR3 is TGTGCCAGCAGTTACCTCTCTTCCCCCTTAAGCAATCAGCCCCAGCATTTT. It yields the protein CASSYLSSPLSNQPQHF.

This sequence joins TRBV28 and TRBJ1-2, with D perhaps TRBD1 (5 bases). Trimming left V 6 bases short and J 14 bases short, with 22 bases between. This CDR3 comprises 13 residues. Germline assignment: CDR1 MDHEN and CDR2 SYDVKM. DNA of the CDR3: TGTGCCAGCAGAATCGGTGGGGGAACGTCCTTAACCTTC. Its translation is CASRIGGGTSLTF.

The rearrangement uses TRBV18 and TRBJ1-1; D is perhaps TRBD1 (5 bases). Germline V CDR1 and CDR2: KGHSH, LQKENI. The CDR3 has 21 residues. Trimming took off 0 bases at V and 1 base at J, with 27 bases between the two ends. In DNA, the CDR3 is TGTGCCAGCTCACCACCGCAGGGCCACTACGTCCCAGTTGGGGGGAACACTGAAGCTTTCTTT. Translated, it gives CASSPPQGHYVPVGGNTEAFF.

This rearrangement joins TRBV18 to TRBJ1-6; D not certain. The ends were cut back, 2 bases at V and 5 bases at J, with 16 bases in the middle. Germline V gene data show CDR1 as KGHSH and CDR2 as LQKENI. The CDR3 extends over 17 amino acids. The CDR3 region is CASSPYRIGPDNSPLHF. CDR3 bases: TGTGCCAGCTCACCATATAGAATCGGGCCCGATAATTCACCCCTCCACTTT.

The chain couples TRBV7-6 to TRBJ2-1; D is undetermined. The V and J ends lost 1 base and 4 bases respectively, with 8 bases between them. Germline V gene lookup returns CDR1 SGHVS and CDR2 FNYEAQ. CDR3 length equals 14 residues. DNA for the CDR3: TGTGCCAGCAGCTTAGGTCCCATTTACAATGAGCAGTTCTTC. This translates into CASSLGPIYNEQFF.

In its sample, this clone was seen once. This chain links TRBV3-1 (or the pseudogene TRBV3-2) with TRBJ2-7; either TRBD1 or TRBD2 may supply D (5 bases each). The CDR3 has 15 amino acids. V lost 1 base and J 0 bases, leaving 10 bases between the germline ends. The V gene's germline CDR1 is LGHDT and CDR2 YNNKEL (reference sequence). The CDR3 DNA reads as TGTGCCAGCAGCCAAGTAGGGACGTCCTCCTACGAGCAGTACTTC. Translating gives CASSQVGTSSYEQYF.

The chain has TRBV28 and TRBJ1-2; D remains unclear. The CDR3 runs to 12 residues. Trimming cost V 4 bases and J 5 bases, with 8 bases left between them. Germline-derived CDR1 and CDR2 are MDHEN and SYDVKM. The CDR3 bases are TGTGCCAGCAGTTCCCGGGCATATGGCTACACCTTC. Protein sequence: CASSSRAYGYTF.

The genes are TRBV6-2 or TRBV6-3 and TRBJ2-7; unclear D gene. This CDR3 is 16 amino acids long. Between the trimmed V and J ends, which lost 4 bases and 3 bases, there was a span of 19 bases. Germline CDR1 and CDR2: MNHEY and SVGEGT. CDR3 residues: CASSSGPLTVGYEQYF. As DNA, the CDR3 is TGTGCCAGCAGTTCCGGGCCGTTGACGGTCGGCTACGAGCAGTACTTC.

There are a few counts of this clone. V is TRBV10-2 and J is TRBJ2-1; the D gene is possibly TRBD1 (6 bases). Germline values: CDR1 WSHSY, CDR2 SAAADI. The CDR3 runs to 15 residues. The germline V and J ends were trimmed by 5 bases and 7 bases, with 18 bases remaining between them. CDR3 bases: TGCGCCAGCAGTTGGGGTGGACAGAGGATGAATGAGCAGTTCTTC. Translated, it gives CASSWGGQRMNEQFF.

The chain is built from TRBV7-3 and TRBJ1-1; D ambiguous. Trimming shortened V by 1 base and J by 1 base, and 4 bases separated the two germline ends. Looked up from germline, CDR1 is SGHTA and CDR2 is FQGTGA. The CDR3 has 13 residues. CDR3 nucleotide sequence: TGTGCCAGCAGCTTAAGGGAGAACACTGAAGCTTTCTTT. This sequence encodes CASSLRENTEAFF. Filled out from reference TRBV7-3 and TRBJ1-1, the complete variable domain reads GAGVSQTPSNKVTEKGKYVELRCDPISGHTALYWYRQSLGQGPEFLIYFQGTGAADDSGLPNDRFFAVRPEGSVSTLKIQRTERGDSAVYLCASSLRENTEAFFGQGTRLTVV.

V and J are TRBV5-1 and TRBJ1-1, with a possible D match to TRBD1 (5 bases). CDR1 and CDR2 (germline): SGHRS, YFSETQ. CDR3 length: 12 residues. Trimming took off 0 bases at V and 11 bases at J, with 11 bases between the two ends. The CDR3, as DNA: TGCGCCAGCAGCTTGGAGCAGGGTGCGGCTTTCTTT. Its translation: CASSLEQGAAFF.

J is TRBJ2-7 and V is TRBV11-1; 10 bases fit TRBD1. The CDR3 contains 16 residues. The germline gives CDR1 SGHAT, CDR2 FQDESV (reference sequence). The V and J ends lost 5 bases and 6 bases, in that order; junction bases with no gene match: 13. Here the CDR3 reads CASSGRQGAPSREQYF. CDR3 in DNA: TGTGCCAGCAGCGGCCGACAGGGGGCGCCCTCACGCGAGCAGTACTTC.

This rearrangement joins TRBV3-1 (or the pseudogene TRBV3-2) to TRBJ1-1; unclear D gene. Germline loops: CDR1 LGHDT, CDR2 YNNKEL (reference sequence). Trimming left V 1 base short and J 11 bases short, with 14 bases between. The CDR3 loop spans 13 amino acids. The CDR3 DNA follows: TGTGCCAGCAGCCAAGCGGCGGACCCGTATGCTTTCTTT. Protein sequence: CASSQAADPYAFF.

The chain links TRBV18 to TRBJ1-1; D may be TRBD1 (5 bases). Looked up from germline, CDR1 is KGHSH and CDR2 is LQKENI. There are 14 residues in the CDR3. V shed 3 bases and J shed 4 bases, with 12 bases lying between them. CDR3 protein: CASSPRDPATEAFF. The DNA for the CDR3 is TGTGCCAGCTCACCCCGGGACCCGGCCACTGAAGCTTTCTTT.

The genes are TRBV3-1 (or the pseudogene TRBV3-2) and TRBJ2-2, with D uncertain. This CDR3 comprises 15 residues. V lost 3 bases and J lost 1, with 9 bases in between. Germline assignment: CDR1 LGHDT and CDR2 YNNKEL (reference sequence). CDR3 sequence: CASSHGPGNTGELFF. For the CDR3, the DNA is TGTGCCAGCAGCCATGGTCCGGGGAACACCGGGGAGCTGTTTTTT.

The chain is built from TRBV9 and TRBJ1-2; 8 nucleotides agree with TRBD1. Germline CDR1 is SGDLS and CDR2 is YYNGEE. The CDR3 spans 13 residues. Unmatched junction bases numbered 4, after V lost 1 base and J lost 8 bases. CDR3 coding DNA: TGTGCCAGCAGCGTACAGGGGGCGCAAGGCTACACCTTC. Protein product: CASSVQGAQGYTF.

The chain has TRBV9 and TRBJ1-2; D ambiguous. Trimming left V 0 bases short and J 5 bases short, with 8 bases between. The CDR3 spans 13 residues. In germline, CDR1 is SGDLS, CDR2 YYNGEE. The CDR3 sequence: CASSVAHGYGYTF. The CDR3 nucleotides read TGTGCCAGCAGCGTAGCCCACGGGTATGGCTACACCTTC. Full variable domain (rest looked up from reference TRBV9 and TRBJ1-2): DSGVTQTPKHLITATGQRVTLRCSPRSGDLSVYWYQQSLDQGLQFLIQYYNGEERAKGNILERFSAQQFPDLHSELNLSSLELGDSALYFCASSVAHGYGYTFGSGTRLTVV.

The chain is built from TRBV3-1 (or the pseudogene TRBV3-2) and TRBJ1-1; D gene ambiguous. With 0 bases removed from V and 0 bases from J, the gap between germline ends came to 11 bases. Germline V CDR1 and CDR2: LGHDT, YNNKEL (reference sequence). The CDR3 totals 16 residues. As DNA, the CDR3 is TGTGCCAGCAGCCAAGAAACCTTGTTCATGAACACTGAAGCTTTCTTT. It is translated as CASSQETLFMNTEAFF.

The CDR3 bases are TGTGCCAGCAGTCGGGGAGCTCCAAATCAGCCCCAGCATTTT. Protein: CASSRGAPNQPQHF. This chain joins TRBV6-2 or TRBV6-3 and TRBJ1-5; D is ambiguous. Trimming stripped 5 bases from V and 4 bases from J, with 12 bases between. CDR1 and CDR2 (germline): MNHEY, SVGEGT. The CDR3 is 14 amino acids.

A remark on this clone: The sample contains more than one DNA sequence encoding this CDR3. The chain couples TRBV3-1 (or the pseudogene TRBV3-2) to TRBJ1-5; D gene ambiguous. Germline V gene lookup returns CDR1 LGHDT and CDR2 YNNKEL (reference sequence). This CDR3 is built from 13 residues. Trimming removed 0 bases at V and 1 base at J, with 1 base between. The CDR3: CASSQDSNQPQHF. The CDR3 coding sequence is TGTGCCAGCAGCCAAGACAGCAATCAGCCCCAGCATTTT.

A word on this clone: One end of the junction fails to match germline, which may point to a read error. V and J are TRBV12-3 or TRBV12-4 and TRBJ1-2; TRBD1 matches at 9 bases. The CDR3 runs 13 residues. CDR3 nucleotide sequence: TGTGCCAGCAGTGGGACAGGGCAATATGTTCGCTCCTTC. Amino acid sequence: CASSGTGQYVRSF.

The V call is TRBV2, the J call TRBJ1-5, with D perhaps matching TRBD1 (6 bases). Germline-derived CDR1 and CDR2 are SNHLY and FYNNEI. The CDR3 has 14 amino acids. V lost 2 bases and J 2 bases, leaving 7 bases between the germline ends. The CDR3 region is CASSERTGNQPQHF. The DNA of the CDR3 is TGTGCCAGCAGTGAAAGGACAGGCAATCAGCCCCAGCATTTT.

The CDR3 bases are TGTGCCAGCTTACAAGCGGGGGGTGGCACTGAAGCTTTCTTT. Translation: CASLQAGGGTEAFF. The gene calls are TRBV6-6 and TRBJ1-1; perhaps TRBD1 as D (5 bases). There are 14 residues in the CDR3. The ends were cut back, 8 bases at V and 4 bases at J, with 17 bases in the middle. Looked up from germline, CDR1 is MNHNY and CDR2 is SVGAGI (reference sequence).